The 30 T cell receptor beta chains below all came from one sample that was sequenced in a study of T cells in Graves' hyperthyroidism and ophthalmopathy. RNA transcripts gave rise to amplified TCR beta CDR3 regions. HTBI primers were the set used in a first-round RT-PCR of the TCR CDR3. TCRdb re-called the multiplex PCR reads through MiXCR, storing one row per CDR3 protein. The sample carries about 350,000 distinct CDR3 sequences, roughly 13% recorded once. Input material: blood. Every receptor here comes from a woman in her 40s with Graves' ophthalmopathy.

The chain links TRBV6-1 to TRBJ1-6; 7 nucleotides agree with TRBD1. The germline V gene encodes CDR1 MNHNS and CDR2 SASEGT. The V gene end was trimmed by 3 bases and the J gene end by 9 bases; junction bases not matched to a gene: 5. The CDR3 has 14 amino acids. CDR3 nucleotides: TGTGCCAGCAGTGACGCTAGACAGGGTTCACCCCTCCACTTT. Translating it yields CASSDARQGSPLHF.

V gene TRBV19 combines with J gene TRBJ1-2; D is ambiguous. The CDR3 spans 15 residues. Trimming removed 2 bases at V and 4 bases at J, with 14 bases between. The V gene's germline CDR1 is LNHDA and CDR2 SQIVND (reference sequence). This CDR3 is CASSIWEEAGYGYTF. CDR3 coding DNA: TGTGCCAGTAGTATATGGGAAGAGGCTGGCTATGGCTACACCTTC.

This clonotype showed up just a few times. V and J are TRBV5-1 and TRBJ2-3, with unresolved D. The CDR3 sequence is 14 residues long. With 3 bases removed from V and 1 base from J, the gap between germline ends came to 9 bases. Germline V gene sequence: CDR1 SGHRS, CDR2 YFSETQ. The CDR3 DNA follows: TGCGCCAGCAGCTGGTCTGCTGGCACAGATACGCAGTATTTT. Amino acid sequence: CASSWSAGTDTQYF.

This clonotype was detected a few times. This chain uses TRBV20-1 with TRBJ2-7, with no clear D. Germline V gene lookup returns CDR1 DFQATT and CDR2 SNEGSKA (reference sequence). V was clipped by 0 bases and J by 9 bases, with 15 bases between them. CDR3 length: 13 residues. CDR3 sequence: CSARDTPSVMQYF. The DNA for the CDR3 is TGCAGTGCTAGAGATACCCCGTCCGTGATGCAGTACTTC.

J is TRBJ2-7 and V is TRBV2, with D possibly TRBD1 on 7 matching bases. Germline V gives CDR1 SNHLY, CDR2 FYNNEI. Trimming stripped 6 bases from V and 6 bases from J, with 18 bases between. The CDR3 is 14 amino acids. CDR3 in DNA: TGTGCCAGCAGGCGGGACAGTACTAACTTCGAGCAGTACTTC. It is translated as CASRRDSTNFEQYF.

The chain employs TRBV3-1 and TRBJ2-1; tentatively, D is TRBD1 (5 bases). Matching the DNA end better, TRBJ2-7 makes the J call doubtful. The length of the CDR3 is 16 residues. Per germline, CDR1 LGHDT and CDR2 YNNKEL (reference sequence). The DNA of the CDR3 is TGTGCCAGCAGCCGCCAAACAGGAAACTCCTACAATGAGCAGTACTTC. Its translation is CASSRQTGNSYNEQYF.

This rearrangement joins TRBV7-9 to TRBJ2-1, with TRBD2 matching 10 bases. The ends lost 2 bases at V and 5 bases at J; junction bases unmatched: 6. The CDR3 runs to 16 residues. Per germline, CDR1 SEHNR and CDR2 FQNEAQ (reference sequence). The CDR3 region has the DNA TGTGCCAGCAGCTTAATCGGACTAGCGGCACACAATGAGCAGTTCTTC. The encoded protein is CASSLIGLAAHNEQFF.

The J gene is TRBJ2-3, the V gene TRBV6-4; 10 bases line up with TRBD2. This CDR3 has 18 residues. J gave up 1 base and V 4 bases, and 11 bases lay outside the gene matches. CDR1 is MRHNA, CDR2 SNTAGT, per germline. DNA for the CDR3: TGTGCCAGCAGTGGGTGTAGCGGGGGGAAAAAACGCACAGATACGCAGTATTTT. Protein product: CASSGCSGGKKRTDTQYF.

At least ten counts were recorded for this clonotype. The chain has TRBV28 and TRBJ1-2; 10 positions match TRBD1. The CDR3 is made up of 15 amino acids. The germline gives CDR1 MDHEN, CDR2 SYDVKM. V lost 4 bases to trimming and J lost 5 bases; unmatched junction nucleotides: 7. The DNA of the CDR3 is TGTGCCAGCAGTTCTTCCCCGGGACAGGGGTATGGCTACACCTTC. Translating gives CASSSSPGQGYGYTF.

This clonotype has ten or more counts. The gene calls are TRBV6-1 and TRBJ2-3; perhaps TRBD2 as D (6 bases). Germline CDR1 MNHNS, CDR2 SASEGT. The CDR3 runs 16 residues. The V and J ends lost 6 bases and 1 base respectively, with 17 bases between them. This chain's CDR3 is CASSTVTRGGTDTQYF. CDR3 DNA: TGTGCCAGCAGCACTGTGACTAGAGGGGGCACAGATACGCAGTATTTT.

This clonotype was seen a handful of times. The chain uses TRBV5-1 and TRBJ1-5, with 8 bases lining up with TRBD1. CDR1 SGHRS and CDR2 YFSETQ come from the germline V gene. The CDR3 has 15 amino acids. The V and J ends lost 4 bases and 0 bases, in that order; junction bases with no gene match: 3. The CDR3 sequence: CASSRTGLSNQPQHF. As DNA, the CDR3 is TGCGCCAGCAGCAGGACAGGGCTTAGCAATCAGCCCCAGCATTTT.

The V call is TRBV30, the J call TRBJ1-3, with D possibly being TRBD1 (5 bases). Germline values: CDR1 GTSNPN, CDR2 SVGIG (reference sequence). V lost 4 bases to trimming and J lost 2 bases, with 6 bases between them. The CDR3 has 12 residues. The CDR3 here is CAWKGAGNTIYF. The CDR3 DNA sequence: TGTGCCTGGAAAGGGGCTGGAAACACCATATATTTT.

The rearrangement joins TRBV28 to TRBJ2-3, with D maybe TRBD2 (6 bases). Looked up from germline, CDR1 is MDHEN and CDR2 is SYDVKM. V was cut by 2 bases and J by 2 bases, with 11 bases left in between. The CDR3 is 15 amino acids. CDR3 protein: CASSLPVAATDTQYF. The CDR3 region has the DNA TGTGCCAGCAGTTTACCGGTAGCGGCCACAGATACGCAGTATTTT. Full variable domain (outside the CDR3, taken from reference TRBV28 and TRBJ2-3): DVKVTQSSRYLVKRTGEKVFLECVQDMDHENMFWYRQDPGLGLRLIYFSYDVKMKEKGDIPEGYSVSREKKERFSLILESASTNQTSMYLCASSLPVAATDTQYFGPGTRLTVL.

The sample holds many counts of this clonotype. The chain joins TRBV2 to TRBJ2-1; the D is unclear. V lost 5 bases, J lost 9 bases, and 14 bases lay in between. Germline CDR1 reads SNHLY; CDR2 reads FYNNEI. This CDR3 spans 13 amino acids. The CDR3 reads CASSSTGWGEQFF. Written as DNA, the CDR3 is TGTGCCAGCAGTTCCACCGGTTGGGGTGAGCAGTTCTTC.

This clonotype occurred many times. The chain recombines TRBV6-5 with TRBJ2-5, with D hard to call. V was clipped by 2 bases and J by 5 bases, with 9 bases between them. CDR3 length: 13 residues. The V gene's germline CDR1 is MNHEY and CDR2 SVGAGI. The CDR3 DNA reads as TGTGCCAGCAGTTACGACGGGTTGGAGACCCAGTACTTC. The encoded protein is CASSYDGLETQYF.

This clonotype turned up a few times. The chain carries TRBV5-6 and TRBJ1-4, with 8 bases lining up with TRBD1. With V trimmed by 3 bases and J by 4 bases, 8 bases remained unmatched. Germline V gene data show CDR1 as SGHDT and CDR2 as YYEEEE. The CDR3 sequence is 16 residues long. DNA for the CDR3: TGTGCCAGCAGCTCAACATACGACAGGGGTAATGAAAAACTGTTTTTT. As protein: CASSSTYDRGNEKLFF.

Worth noting for this clonotype: A single base separates this from a much larger clone, so it may be a read error. The V call is TRBV27, the J call TRBJ2-5; perhaps TRBD2 as D (5 bases). V lost 4 bases, J lost 10 bases, and 16 bases lay in between. CDR1 is MNHEY, CDR2 SMNVEV, per germline (reference sequence). There are 13 residues in the CDR3. The CDR3 DNA reads as TGTGCCAGCAGTTGGAGCGGTCAAAGCGACCAGTACTTC. This codes for CASSWSGQSDQYF.

The J gene is TRBJ2-2, the V gene TRBV7-8; D is possibly TRBD2 (6 bases). The germline V and J ends were trimmed by 5 bases and 7 bases, with 17 bases remaining between them. Germline V gene data show CDR1 as SGHVS and CDR2 as FQNEAQ. This CDR3 is built from 15 residues. CDR3 sequence reads: CASSLVTGASGELFF. The CDR3, as DNA: TGTGCCAGCAGCCTTGTTACGGGAGCTAGCGGGGAGCTGTTTTTT.

This clonotype was counted at least ten times. The rearrangement links TRBV13 to TRBJ2-1, with 9 bases aligning to TRBD2. This CDR3 spans 15 amino acids. CDR1 and CDR2 (germline): PRHDT, FYEKMQ (reference sequence). Losses at the gene ends were 5 bases for V and 2 bases for J; bases not matched to a gene: 4. This CDR3 is CASSPASGTYNEQFF. The CDR3 coding sequence is TGTGCCAGCAGCCCTGCTAGCGGGACCTACAATGAGCAGTTCTTC.

The sample holds many counts of this clonotype. This rearrangement joins TRBV6-6 to TRBJ1-1, with 9 bases that match TRBD1. The CDR3 covers 15 residues. V was pared by 2 bases and J by 5 bases, with 6 bases of the junction left unmatched. Germline CDR1 and CDR2: MNHNY and SVGAGI (reference sequence). The DNA for the CDR3 is TGTGCCAGCAGTTACCAGGACAGGGGAGGTACTGAAGCTTTCTTT. As protein: CASSYQDRGGTEAFF.

The rearrangement uses TRBV7-9 and TRBJ2-2, with 14 nucleotides matching TRBD2. Germline V CDR1 and CDR2: SEHNR, FQNEAQ (reference sequence). Trimming took 0 bases from V and 6 from J; bases not matched to a gene: 9. This CDR3 spans 19 amino acids. The DNA for the CDR3 is TGTGCCAGCAGCTTAGCGGAGACTAGCGGGGGGGCTAACCCCGGGGAGCTGTTTTTT. Protein product: CASSLAETSGGANPGELFF. Full variable domain (rest looked up from reference TRBV7-9 and TRBJ2-2): DTGVSQNPRHKITKRGQNVTFRCDPISEHNRLYWYRQTLGQGPEFLTYFQNEAQLEKSRLLSDRFSAERPKGSFSTLEIQRTEQGDSAMYLCASSLAETSGGANPGELFFGEGSRLTVL.

This clonotype was found once. J is TRBJ1-2 and V is TRBV5-4; weak D call: TRBD1 (5 bases). The germline CDR1 and CDR2 sequences are SGHNT and YYREEE (reference sequence). Trimming shortened V by 4 bases and J by 3 bases, and 16 bases separated the two germline ends. The CDR3 has 15 amino acids. The CDR3 spells CASSDRGLAHYGYTF. CDR3 DNA: TGTGCCAGCAGCGACCGGGGACTGGCTCACTATGGCTACACCTTC.

This clonotype was observed at least ten times. V is TRBV28 and J is TRBJ1-4; tentatively, D is TRBD1 (6 bases). CDR1 and CDR2 (germline): MDHEN, SYDVKM. CDR3 length: 15 residues. Between the trimmed V and J ends, which lost 0 bases and 2 bases, there was a span of 7 bases. The CDR3 DNA reads TGTGCCAGCAGTTTATGGGGGGCGACTAATGAAAAACTGTTTTTT. Its protein product is CASSLWGATNEKLFF.

The genes are TRBV30 and TRBJ2-7; D may be TRBD1 or TRBD2 (5 bases each). The CDR3 length is 12 residues. Trimming cost V 0 bases and J 7 bases, with 10 bases left between them. The germline gives CDR1 GTSNPN, CDR2 SVGIG (reference sequence). Here the CDR3 DNA reads TGTGCCTGGAGTGTAGAGGGGTGGGAGCAGTACTTC. Translated: CAWSVEGWEQYF.

This clonotype came up many times. V is TRBV28 and J is TRBJ1-5; D not certain. From germline, CDR1 is MDHEN and CDR2 SYDVKM. V was cut by 4 bases and J by 0 bases, with 13 bases left in between. CDR3 length equals 16 residues. CDR3 sequence (DNA): TGTGCCAGCAGTTCAAAGACGGACTATAGCAATCAGCCCCAGCATTTT. Protein product: CASSSKTDYSNQPQHF.

This clonotype has ten or more counts. The V call is TRBV20-1, the J call TRBJ2-3; no firm D call. Germline V CDR1 and CDR2: DFQATT, SNEGSKA (reference sequence). The CDR3 consists of 12 residues. Trimming took 4 bases from V and 5 from J, leaving 10 bases between them. CDR3 sequence reads: CSAIEFQDTQYF. The CDR3 nucleotides are TGCAGTGCTATCGAGTTTCAAGATACGCAGTATTTT.

This clonotype has a handful of counts. V gene TRBV20-1 combines with J gene TRBJ1-2; D is unresolved. V was cut by 0 bases and J by 5 bases, with 13 bases left in between. The CDR3 spans 14 residues. Germline-derived CDR1 and CDR2 are DFQATT and SNEGSKA (reference sequence). CDR3 nucleotides: TGCAGTGCTAGAGATCTCCGGGAGCCTTATGGCTACACCTTC. Translation: CSARDLREPYGYTF.

The chain combines TRBV20-1 with TRBJ2-2; 8 bases fit TRBD2. The CDR3 sequence is 15 residues long. The V and J ends lost 6 bases and 6 bases, in that order; junction bases with no gene match: 12. Germline-derived CDR1 and CDR2 are DFQATT and SNEGSKA (reference sequence). CDR3: CSADEIYGRAGELFF. CDR3 DNA sequence: TGCAGTGCCGATGAAATTTACGGGAGGGCCGGGGAGCTGTTTTTT.

Many counts were recorded for this clonotype. The genes are TRBV10-2 and TRBJ2-3, with 8 bases matching TRBD2. The V gene end was trimmed by 0 bases and the J gene end by 5 bases; junction bases not matched to a gene: 4. Germline CDR1 reads WSHSY; CDR2 reads SAAADI. CDR3 length: 15 amino acids. In nucleotides, the CDR3 is TGCGCCAGCAGTGAGTCGACCGGGGGGGGAGATACGCAGTATTTT. This sequence encodes CASSESTGGGDTQYF.

This chain links TRBV19 with TRBJ1-2; maybe TRBD1 (6 bases). The CDR3 length is 14 residues. The V end lost 5 bases, the J end lost 5 bases, and 15 bases lay between the germline ends. CDR1 LNHDA and CDR2 SQIVND come from the germline V gene (reference sequence). Written as DNA, the CDR3 is TGTGCCAGTAGTCCCCGCCAGGGGCTATATGGCTACACCTTC. It yields the protein CASSPRQGLYGYTF.